Below, one TCR beta chain is given with its context. This clonotype came up a few times. The clone's antigen remains unknown. No much larger clone is present one base from it, and per-base qualities are unavailable. The sample was run on an Illumina HiSeq 1500. TCRdb reran the public reads through fastp at Q25 and MiXCR, keeping productive beta chains. Rows with one shared CDR3 protein collapse into an entry with the most common genes and DNA. This sample is represented by 310,000 or so distinct CDR3 sequences; roughly 26% of them were singletons. The ten largest clones capture about 14% of the sample. This sample was taken from a study of T cell repertoires in cytomegalovirus infection (dated by TCRdb to the late 2010s). In the study overall: The HLA type of each donor mattered for the analysis, because public TCR beta signatures pointed to carriage of CMV infection along with the matching HLA type. Study-level results and caveats: The ex vivo response was dominated by HLA-C-restricted CMV-specific TCR beta clonotypes, and the single most frequent clonotype in two of eight donors was supplied by these HLA-C-restricted clonotypes. Carriers of CMV infection plus the relevant HLA type were discriminated by the cumulative frequency of public TCR beta family members in the study cohort and in an independent roughly 400-donor cohort.

From its cysteine to its phenylalanine, the CDR3 spans 13 amino acids. Of all the DNA, just the CDR3 is kept, 39 bases in frame from base 1. Trimming leaves V shorter by 5 bases and J shorter by 4 bases, with the junction holding 5 bases beyond the gene matches. The CDR1 and CDR2 encoded by the germline V gene are SGHDT and YYEEEE. The receptor's source is a human donor in good health (CMV status not recorded). Some clones in this sample may be carry-over from other donors' samples. The chain links TRBV5-6 with TRBJ1-2; 7 bases in the junction line up with TRBD1. Sequenced: PBMCs. The bases read TGTGCCAGCAGTCCGGGACAGACCTATGGCTACACCTTC. Its protein reads: CASSPGQTYGYTF.